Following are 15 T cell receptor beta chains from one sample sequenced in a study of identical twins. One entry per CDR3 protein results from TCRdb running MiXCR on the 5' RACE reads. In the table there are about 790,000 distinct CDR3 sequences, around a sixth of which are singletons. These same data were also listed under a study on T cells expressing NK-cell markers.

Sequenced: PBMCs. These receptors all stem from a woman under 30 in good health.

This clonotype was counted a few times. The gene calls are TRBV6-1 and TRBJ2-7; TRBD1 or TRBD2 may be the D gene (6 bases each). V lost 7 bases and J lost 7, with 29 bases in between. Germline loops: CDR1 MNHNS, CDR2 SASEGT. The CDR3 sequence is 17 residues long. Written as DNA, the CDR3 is TGTGCCAGCACCAACGGGGGCCCCGGGACGCTAGCTAGGGAGCAGTACTTC. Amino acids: CASTNGGPGTLAREQYF.

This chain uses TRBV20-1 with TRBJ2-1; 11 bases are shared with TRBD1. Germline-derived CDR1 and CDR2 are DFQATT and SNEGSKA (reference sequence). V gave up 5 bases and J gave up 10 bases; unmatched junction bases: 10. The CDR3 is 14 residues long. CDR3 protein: CSAAGTGGLREQFF. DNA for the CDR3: TGCAGTGCTGCCGGGACAGGGGGTTTGAGGGAGCAGTTCTTC.

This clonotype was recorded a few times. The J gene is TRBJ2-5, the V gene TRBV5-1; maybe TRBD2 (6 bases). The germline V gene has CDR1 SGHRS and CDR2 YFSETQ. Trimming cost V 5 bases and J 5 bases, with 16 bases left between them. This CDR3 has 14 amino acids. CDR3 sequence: CASSMEGRRETQYF. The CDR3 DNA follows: TGCGCCAGCAGTATGGAGGGGCGACGGGAGACCCAGTACTTC. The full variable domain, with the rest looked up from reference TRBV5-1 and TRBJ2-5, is KAGVTQTPRYLIKTRGQQVTLSCSPISGHRSVSWYQQTPGQGLQFLFEYFSETQRNKGNFPGRFSGRQFSNSRSEMNVSTLELGDSALYLCASSMEGRRETQYFGPGTRLLVL.

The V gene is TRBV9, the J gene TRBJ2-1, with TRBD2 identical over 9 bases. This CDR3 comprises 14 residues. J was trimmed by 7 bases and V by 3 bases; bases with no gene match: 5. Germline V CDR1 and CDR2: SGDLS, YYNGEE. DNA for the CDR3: TGTGCCAGCAGCGAAAGGACTAGCGATAATGAGCAGTTCTTC. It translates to CASSERTSDNEQFF.

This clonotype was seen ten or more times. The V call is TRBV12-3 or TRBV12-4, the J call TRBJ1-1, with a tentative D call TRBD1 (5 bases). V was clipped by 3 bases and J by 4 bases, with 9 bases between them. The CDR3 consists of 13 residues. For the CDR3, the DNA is TGTGCCAGCAGTTTCGGGGGGGGCACTGAAGCTTTCTTT. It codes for CASSFGGGTEAFF.

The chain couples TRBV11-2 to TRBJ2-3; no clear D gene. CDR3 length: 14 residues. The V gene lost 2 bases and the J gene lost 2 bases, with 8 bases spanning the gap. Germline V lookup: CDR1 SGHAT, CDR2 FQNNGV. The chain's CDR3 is CASSLSGFTDTQYF. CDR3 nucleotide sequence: TGTGCCAGCAGCTTAAGTGGGTTCACAGATACGCAGTATTTT.

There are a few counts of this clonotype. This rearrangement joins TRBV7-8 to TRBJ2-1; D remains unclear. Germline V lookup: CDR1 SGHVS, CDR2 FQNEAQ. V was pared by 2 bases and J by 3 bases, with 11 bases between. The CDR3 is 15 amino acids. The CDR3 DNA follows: TGTGCCAGCAGCTTAACTGCCGGAATCTACAATGAGCAGTTCTTC. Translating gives CASSLTAGIYNEQFF.

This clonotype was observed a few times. The CDR3 nucleotides read TGTGCCAGCAGCTTCCTAACAGGGTATACTGAAGCTTTCTTT. This gives the protein CASSFLTGYTEAFF. This chain connects TRBV5-8 to TRBJ1-1; D perhaps matches TRBD1 (6 bases). V gave up 2 bases and J gave up 5 bases, with 13 bases separating them. The CDR3 extends over 14 amino acids. Germline V gene lookup returns CDR1 SGHTS and CDR2 YDEGEE.

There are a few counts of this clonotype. CDR3 nucleotide sequence: TGTGCCAGCAAGGGGGCTGTCGGCAATCAGCCCCAGCATTTT. Translation: CASKGAVGNQPQHF. The chain combines TRBV27 with TRBJ1-5, with 7 bases lining up with TRBD1. The length of the CDR3 is 14 residues. V dropped 7 bases and J dropped 2; count of bases not matched to a gene: 5. From germline, CDR1 is MNHEY and CDR2 SMNVEV (reference sequence).

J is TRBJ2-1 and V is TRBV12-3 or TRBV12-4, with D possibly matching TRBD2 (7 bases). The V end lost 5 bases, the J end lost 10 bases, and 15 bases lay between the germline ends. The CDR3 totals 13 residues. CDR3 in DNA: TGTGCCAGCAGTGGGGGGGGGGCCTCAGAGCAGTTCTTC. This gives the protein CASSGGGASEQFF.

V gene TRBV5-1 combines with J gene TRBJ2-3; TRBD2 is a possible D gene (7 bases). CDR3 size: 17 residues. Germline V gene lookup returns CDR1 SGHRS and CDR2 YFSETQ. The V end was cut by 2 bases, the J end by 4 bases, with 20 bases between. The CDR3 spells CASSFGGAAGGPDTQYF. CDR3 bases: TGCGCCAGCAGCTTTGGGGGGGCAGCGGGCGGCCCAGATACGCAGTATTTT.

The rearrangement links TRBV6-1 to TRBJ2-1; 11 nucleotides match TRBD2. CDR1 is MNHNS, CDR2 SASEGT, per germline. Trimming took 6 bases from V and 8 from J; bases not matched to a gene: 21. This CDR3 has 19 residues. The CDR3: CASRGARLAGGPPNDEQFF. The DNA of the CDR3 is TGTGCCAGCAGAGGGGCCCGGCTAGCGGGAGGACCACCGAACGATGAGCAGTTCTTC.

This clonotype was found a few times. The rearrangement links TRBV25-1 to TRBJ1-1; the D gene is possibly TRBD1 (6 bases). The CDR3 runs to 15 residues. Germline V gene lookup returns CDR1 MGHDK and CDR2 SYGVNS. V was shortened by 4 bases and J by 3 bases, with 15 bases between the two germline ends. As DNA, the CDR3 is TGTGCCAGCAGTGCAAAAAAAACAGGGCACACTGAAGCTTTCTTT. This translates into CASSAKKTGHTEAFF.

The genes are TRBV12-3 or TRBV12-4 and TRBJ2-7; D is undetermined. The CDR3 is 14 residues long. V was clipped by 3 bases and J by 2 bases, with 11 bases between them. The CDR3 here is CASSFTGSTYEQYF. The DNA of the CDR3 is TGTGCCAGCAGTTTCACCGGGTCCACCTACGAGCAGTACTTC.

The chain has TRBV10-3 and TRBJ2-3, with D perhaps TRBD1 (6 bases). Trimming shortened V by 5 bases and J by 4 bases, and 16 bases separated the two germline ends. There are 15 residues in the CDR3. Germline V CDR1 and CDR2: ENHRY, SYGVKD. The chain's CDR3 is CAISHTQTGSDTQYF. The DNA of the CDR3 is TGTGCCATCAGTCATACACAGACAGGTTCAGATACGCAGTATTTT.